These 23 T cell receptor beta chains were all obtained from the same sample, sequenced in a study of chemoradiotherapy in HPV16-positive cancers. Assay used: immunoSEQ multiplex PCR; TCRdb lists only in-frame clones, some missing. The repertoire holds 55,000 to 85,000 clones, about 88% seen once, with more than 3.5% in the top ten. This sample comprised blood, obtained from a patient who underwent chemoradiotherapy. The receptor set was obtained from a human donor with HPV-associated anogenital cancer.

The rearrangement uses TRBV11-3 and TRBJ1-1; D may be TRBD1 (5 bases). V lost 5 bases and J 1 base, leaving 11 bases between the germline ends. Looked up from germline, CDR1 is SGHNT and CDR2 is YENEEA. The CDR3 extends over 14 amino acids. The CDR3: CASSPTGGNTEAFF. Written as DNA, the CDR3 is TGTGCCAGCAGCCCCACGGGGGGGAACACTGAAGCTTTCTTT. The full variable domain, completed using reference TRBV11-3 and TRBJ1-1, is EAGVVQSPRYKIIEKKQPVAFWCNPISGHNTLYWYLQNLGQGPELLIRYENEEAVDDSQLPKDRFSAERLKGVDSTLKIQPAELGDSAVYLCASSPTGGNTEAFFGQGTRLTVV.

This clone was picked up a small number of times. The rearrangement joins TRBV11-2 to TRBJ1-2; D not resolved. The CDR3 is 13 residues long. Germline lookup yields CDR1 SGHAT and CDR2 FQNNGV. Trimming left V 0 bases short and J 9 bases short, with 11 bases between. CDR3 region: CASSLDLTGSYTF. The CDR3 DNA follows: TGTGCCAGCAGCTTAGATCTTACGGGGAGCTACACCTTC.

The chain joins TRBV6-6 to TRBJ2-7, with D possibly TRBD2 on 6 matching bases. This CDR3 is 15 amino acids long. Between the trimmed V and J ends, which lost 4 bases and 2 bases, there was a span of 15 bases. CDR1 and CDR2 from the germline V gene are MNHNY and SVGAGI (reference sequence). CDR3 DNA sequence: TGTGCCAGCAGTTCCTCGGGCCCGGGGGCCTACGAGCAGTACTTC. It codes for CASSSSGPGAYEQYF.

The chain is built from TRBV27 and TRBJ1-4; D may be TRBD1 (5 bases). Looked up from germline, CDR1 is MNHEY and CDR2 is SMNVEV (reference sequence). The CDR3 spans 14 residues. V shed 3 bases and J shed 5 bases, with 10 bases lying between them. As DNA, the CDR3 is TGTGCCAGCAGTTTTGGGACCCCCAATGAAAAACTGTTTTTT. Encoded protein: CASSFGTPNEKLFF.

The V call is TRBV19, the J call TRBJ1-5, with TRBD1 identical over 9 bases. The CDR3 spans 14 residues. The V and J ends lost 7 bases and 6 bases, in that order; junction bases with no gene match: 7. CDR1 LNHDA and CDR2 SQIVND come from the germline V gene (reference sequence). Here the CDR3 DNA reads TGTGCCAGTAACCCGGGACAGGGTTTTCAGCCCCAGCATTTT. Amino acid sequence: CASNPGQGFQPQHF.

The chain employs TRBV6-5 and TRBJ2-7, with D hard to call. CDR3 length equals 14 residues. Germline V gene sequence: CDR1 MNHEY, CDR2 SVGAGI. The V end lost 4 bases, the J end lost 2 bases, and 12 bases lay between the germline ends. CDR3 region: CASSFYEPPYEQYF. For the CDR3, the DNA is TGTGCCAGCAGTTTTTACGAGCCCCCCTACGAGCAGTACTTC.

The CDR3 DNA reads as TGCGCCAGCAGCCTAAGACAGGAGGAATACGAGCAGTACTTC. Translation: CASSLRQEEYEQYF. The chain is built from TRBV4-1 and TRBJ2-7; D is perhaps TRBD1 (6 bases). Trimming took off 4 bases at V and 4 bases at J, with 14 bases between the two ends. Germline V lookup: CDR1 MGHRA, CDR2 YSYEKL. The CDR3 contains 14 residues.

For the CDR3, the DNA is TGCAGCGTTCACCTGGCAGGGGGATACTACGAGCAGTACTTC. Protein sequence: CSVHLAGGYYEQYF. This sequence joins TRBV29-1 and TRBJ2-7; 7 positions match TRBD1. The CDR3 totals 14 residues. Germline trimming cut 5 bases from V and 3 bases from J; bases unmatched to any gene: 10. CDR1 is SQVTM, CDR2 ANQGSEA, per germline.

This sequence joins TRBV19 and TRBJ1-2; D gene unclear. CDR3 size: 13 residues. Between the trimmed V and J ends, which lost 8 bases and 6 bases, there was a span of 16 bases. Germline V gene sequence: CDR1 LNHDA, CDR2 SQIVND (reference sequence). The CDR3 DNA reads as TGTGCCAGTTCTGAGGGCCCCGGGGATGGCTACACCTTC. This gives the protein CASSEGPGDGYTF.

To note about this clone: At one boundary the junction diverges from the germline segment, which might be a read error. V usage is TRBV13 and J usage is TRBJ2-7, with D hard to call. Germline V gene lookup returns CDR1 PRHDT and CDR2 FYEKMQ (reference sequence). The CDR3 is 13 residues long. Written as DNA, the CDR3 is TGTGCCAGCGGCTTAGGTGGCACGGACGAGCAGTACTTC. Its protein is CASGLGGTDEQYF.

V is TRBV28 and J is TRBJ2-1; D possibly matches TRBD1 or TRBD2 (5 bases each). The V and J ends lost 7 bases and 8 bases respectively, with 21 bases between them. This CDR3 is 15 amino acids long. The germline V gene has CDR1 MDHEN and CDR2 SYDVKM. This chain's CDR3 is CASTDSGLNGDEQFF. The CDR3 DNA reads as TGTGCCAGCACCGACAGCGGCCTAAACGGCGATGAGCAGTTCTTC.

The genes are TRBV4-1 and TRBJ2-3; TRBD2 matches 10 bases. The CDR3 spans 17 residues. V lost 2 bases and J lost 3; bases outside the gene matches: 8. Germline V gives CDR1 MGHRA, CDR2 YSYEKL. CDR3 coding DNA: TGCGCCAGCAGCCAATTGCCTAGCGGGAGCGATACAGATACGCAGTATTTT. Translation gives CASSQLPSGSDTDTQYF.

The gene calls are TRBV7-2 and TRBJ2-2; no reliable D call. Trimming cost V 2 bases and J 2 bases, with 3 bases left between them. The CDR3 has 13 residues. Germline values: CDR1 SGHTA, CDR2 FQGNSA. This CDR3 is CASSLPNTGELFF. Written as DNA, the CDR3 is TGTGCCAGCAGCTTACCAAACACCGGGGAGCTGTTTTTT.

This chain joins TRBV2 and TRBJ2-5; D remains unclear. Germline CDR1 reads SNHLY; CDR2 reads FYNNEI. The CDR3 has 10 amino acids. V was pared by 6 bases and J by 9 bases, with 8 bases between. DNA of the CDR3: TGTGCCAGCAGCGGGCTCCCCCAGTACTTC. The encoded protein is CASSGLPQYF.

The CDR3 DNA reads TGTGCCAGCAGTGAATTGACAGATACGCAGTATTTT. Protein sequence: CASSELTDTQYF. V gene TRBV2 combines with J gene TRBJ2-3, with D uncertain. Germline-derived CDR1 and CDR2 are SNHLY and FYNNEI. Trimming removed 2 bases from V and 3 bases from J, with 3 bases in between. The CDR3 covers 12 residues.

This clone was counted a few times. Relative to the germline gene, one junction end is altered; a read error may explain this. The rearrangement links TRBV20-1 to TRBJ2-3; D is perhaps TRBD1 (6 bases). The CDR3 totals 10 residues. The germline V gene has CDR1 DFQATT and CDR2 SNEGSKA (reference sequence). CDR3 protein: CSAPPGQRDF. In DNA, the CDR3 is TGCAGTGCGCCGCCGGGACAAAGGGATTTT.

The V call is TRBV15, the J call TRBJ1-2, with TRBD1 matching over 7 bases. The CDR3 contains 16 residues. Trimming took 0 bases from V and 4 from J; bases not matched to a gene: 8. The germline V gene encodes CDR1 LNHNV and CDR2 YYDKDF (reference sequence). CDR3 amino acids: CATSRDLDRTLYGYTF. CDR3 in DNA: TGTGCCACCAGCAGAGATTTGGACAGGACCCTCTATGGCTACACCTTC.

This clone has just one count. Here the CDR3 reads CASSSVGTSGRNEQFF. CDR3 DNA sequence: TGTGCCAGCAGCTCGGTTGGGACTAGCGGGAGGAATGAGCAGTTCTTC. The chain links TRBV11-1 to TRBJ2-1; 15 bases match TRBD2. Looked up from germline, CDR1 is SGHAT and CDR2 is FQDESV (reference sequence). Trimming at V came to 4 bases and at J to 7 bases, leaving 5 bases not matched to a gene. The CDR3 contains 16 residues.

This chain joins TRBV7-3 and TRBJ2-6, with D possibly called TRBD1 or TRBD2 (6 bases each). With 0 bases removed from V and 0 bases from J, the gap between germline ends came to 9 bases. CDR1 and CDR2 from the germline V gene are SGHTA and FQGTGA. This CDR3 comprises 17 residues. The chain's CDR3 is CASSLTGGFSGANVLTF. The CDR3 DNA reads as TGTGCCAGCAGCTTAACGGGGGGCTTCTCTGGGGCCAACGTCCTGACTTTC.

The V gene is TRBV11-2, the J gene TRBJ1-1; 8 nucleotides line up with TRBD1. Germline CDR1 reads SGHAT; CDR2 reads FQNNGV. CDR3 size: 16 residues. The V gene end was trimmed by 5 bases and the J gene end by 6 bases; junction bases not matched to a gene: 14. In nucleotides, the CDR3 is TGTGCCAGCAGCCCCCCCGGGACAGGCCGGATCGCTGAAGCTTTCTTT. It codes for CASSPPGTGRIAEAFF.

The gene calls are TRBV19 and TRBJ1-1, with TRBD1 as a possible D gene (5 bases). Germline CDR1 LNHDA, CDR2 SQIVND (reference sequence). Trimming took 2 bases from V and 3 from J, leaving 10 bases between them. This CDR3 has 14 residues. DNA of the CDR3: TGTGCCAGTAGTATACAGGGCCCACACACTGAAGCTTTCTTT. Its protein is CASSIQGPHTEAFF.

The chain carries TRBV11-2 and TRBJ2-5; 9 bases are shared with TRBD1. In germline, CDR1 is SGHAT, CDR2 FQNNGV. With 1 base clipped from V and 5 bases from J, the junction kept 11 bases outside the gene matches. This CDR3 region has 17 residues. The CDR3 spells CASSLGYWTGEQETQYF. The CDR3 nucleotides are TGTGCCAGCAGCTTAGGATATTGGACAGGGGAGCAGGAGACCCAGTACTTC. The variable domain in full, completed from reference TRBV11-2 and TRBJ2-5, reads EAGVAQSPRYKIIEKRQSVAFWCNPISGHATLYWYQQILGQGPKLLIQFQNNGVVDDSQLPKDRFSAERLKGVDSTLKIQPAKLEDSAVYLCASSLGYWTGEQETQYFGPGTRLLVL.

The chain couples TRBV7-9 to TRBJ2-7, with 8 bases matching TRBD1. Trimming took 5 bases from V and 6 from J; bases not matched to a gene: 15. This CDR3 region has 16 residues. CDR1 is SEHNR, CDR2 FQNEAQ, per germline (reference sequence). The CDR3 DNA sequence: TGTGCCAGCAGCGGCCACGGGACAGGCAGACCTCGCGAGCAGTACTTC. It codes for CASSGHGTGRPREQYF.